Below, 15 T cell receptor beta chains from the same sample are listed, as sequenced in a study of blood T cell repertoires in COVID-19. TCRdb keeps only in-frame clones here, not all; method: immunoSEQ multiplex PCR. The sample yields some 120,000 clones, around 78% seen once. The material sequenced was peripheral blood. Source of these receptors: a human donor in a cohort sampled during active COVID-19.

This chain joins TRBV18 and TRBJ2-3, with TRBD1 identical over 8 bases. The CDR3 is made up of 16 amino acids. Trimming removed 1 base from V and 2 bases from J; junction bases left unmatched: 5. In germline, CDR1 is KGHSH, CDR2 LQKENI. The CDR3 is CASSPQTGGPTDTQYF. DNA for the CDR3: TGTGCCAGCTCACCACAAACAGGGGGTCCCACAGATACGCAGTATTTT. Supplemented by reference TRBV18 and TRBJ2-3, the full variable domain reads NAGVMQNPRHLVRRRGQEARLRCSPMKGHSHVYWYRQLPEEGLKFMVYLQKENIIDESGMPKERFSAEFPKEGPSILRIQQVVRGDSAAYFCASSPQTGGPTDTQYFGPGTRLTVL.

The chain is built from TRBV5-1 and TRBJ2-7, with 9 bases fitting TRBD1. The germline V gene encodes CDR1 SGHRS and CDR2 YFSETQ. Unmatched junction bases numbered 10, after V lost 4 bases and J lost 5 bases. The CDR3 is 15 amino acids. DNA for the CDR3: TGCGCCAGCAGCATAGGACAGGGGAAGATCGACGAGCAGTACTTC. It specifies CASSIGQGKIDEQYF.

This rearrangement joins TRBV5-1 to TRBJ2-6; 8 bases agree with TRBD1. The CDR3 is 15 amino acids. The V gene's germline CDR1 is SGHRS and CDR2 YFSETQ. V dropped 4 bases and J dropped 1; count of bases not matched to a gene: 1. The CDR3 is CASSQGASGANVLTF. In DNA, the CDR3 is TGCGCCAGCAGCCAGGGGGCTTCTGGGGCCAACGTCCTGACTTTC.

The rearrangement uses TRBV5-6 and TRBJ2-2, with 11 bases lining up with TRBD1. V was pared by 2 bases and J by 1 base, with 10 bases of the junction left unmatched. Germline CDR1 is SGHDT and CDR2 is YYEEEE. This CDR3 contains 19 residues. The CDR3 bases are TGTGCCAGCAGCTTCTGGACAGGGGGCTGGAGTAGGAACACCGGGGAGCTGTTTTTT. Protein: CASSFWTGGWSRNTGELFF.

This sequence joins TRBV28 and TRBJ1-4; possibly TRBD1 for D (5 bases). Between the trimmed V and J ends, which lost 6 bases and 4 bases, there was a span of 9 bases. Germline CDR1 reads MDHEN; CDR2 reads SYDVKM. The CDR3 is 13 amino acids. CDR3 loop: CASSRVNNEKLFF. DNA of the CDR3: TGTGCCAGCAGCAGGGTTAATAATGAAAAACTGTTTTTT.

The genes are TRBV18 and TRBJ2-7; the match to TRBD1 covers 8 bases. The germline gives CDR1 KGHSH, CDR2 LQKENI. The CDR3 has 13 amino acids. The J segment lost 7 bases and the V segment lost 4 bases, leaving 6 bases of the junction unmatched. CDR3 sequence: CASSLDRAGEQYF. As DNA, the CDR3 is TGTGCCAGCTCACTGGACAGGGCGGGAGAGCAGTACTTC.

The genes are TRBV7-9 and TRBJ2-5; a weak D match, TRBD1 (5 bases). The V end lost 2 bases, the J end lost 5 bases, and 12 bases lay between the germline ends. This CDR3 comprises 14 residues. Germline lookup yields CDR1 SEHNR and CDR2 FQNEAQ (reference sequence). In DNA form, the CDR3 reads TGTGCCAGCAGCTTACGAAGGGGCGGTGAGACCCAGTACTTC. Translation gives CASSLRRGGETQYF. Based on the CDR3 plus reference TRBV7-9 and TRBJ2-5, the full variable domain is DTGVSQNPRHKITKRGQNVTFRCDPISEHNRLYWYRQTLGQGPEFLTYFQNEAQLEKSRLLSDRFSAERPKGSFSTLEIQRTEQGDSAMYLCASSLRRGGETQYFGPGTRLLVL.

In this sample, this clone turned up a few times. This chain connects TRBV19 to TRBJ1-5, with 10 positions matching TRBD1. CDR3 length equals 16 residues. Germline trimming cut 4 bases from V and 4 bases from J; bases unmatched to any gene: 7. Looked up from germline, CDR1 is LNHDA and CDR2 is SQIVND (reference sequence). The CDR3 region is CASSTGQGRGNQPQHF. The CDR3 DNA is TGTGCCAGTAGTACGGGACAGGGGAGGGGGAATCAGCCCCAGCATTTT. The whole variable domain, remainder taken from reference TRBV19 and TRBJ1-5, is DGGITQSPKYLFRKEGQNVTLSCEQNLNHDAMYWYRQDPGQGLRLIYYSQIVNDFQKGDIAEGYSVSREKKESFPLTVTSAQKNPTAFYLCASSTGQGRGNQPQHFGDGTRLSIL.

J is TRBJ2-5 and V is TRBV10-2; 10 bases line up with TRBD2. V lost 4 bases and J lost 5; bases outside the gene matches: 13. The CDR3 is 17 amino acids. Germline values: CDR1 WSHSY, CDR2 SAAADI. CDR3 nucleotides: TGCGCCAGCAGTGCATACGGAGCGGGGGGGCCGGAGGAGACCCAGTACTTC. Its protein is CASSAYGAGGPEETQYF.

This chain links TRBV28 with TRBJ1-2, with 9 bases aligning to TRBD1. The CDR3 consists of 13 residues. CDR1 is MDHEN, CDR2 SYDVKM, per germline. Germline trimming cut 7 bases from V and 8 bases from J; bases unmatched to any gene: 8. CDR3 amino acids: CASITGTGLGYTF. The CDR3 nucleotides are TGTGCCAGCATTACCGGGACAGGGCTAGGCTACACCTTC.

This chain joins TRBV20-1 and TRBJ2-7; 8 bases fit TRBD2. The CDR3 runs 16 residues. V lost 3 bases to trimming and J lost 3 bases; unmatched junction nucleotides: 13. Germline assignment: CDR1 DFQATT and CDR2 SNEGSKA (reference sequence). CDR3 coding DNA: TGCAGTGCTAGTCGGACGGGAGGGGAAGCCTTCTACGAGCAGTACTTC. Its protein product is CSASRTGGEAFYEQYF.

The chain is built from TRBV19 and TRBJ1-5; 8 positions agree with TRBD1. CDR3 size: 16 residues. Germline CDR1 LNHDA, CDR2 SQIVND (reference sequence). J gave up 1 base and V 5 bases, and 7 bases lay outside the gene matches. CDR3 nucleotide sequence: TGTGCCAGTAGTCCCGGACAGGGTAAAAGCAATCAGCCCCAGCATTTT. Amino acids: CASSPGQGKSNQPQHF.

V is TRBV30 and J is TRBJ2-1; 10 bases map to TRBD2. This CDR3 spans 15 amino acids. The ends lost 4 bases at V and 8 bases at J; junction bases unmatched: 11. In germline, CDR1 is GTSNPN, CDR2 SVGIG (reference sequence). This CDR3 is CAWTVAGGPWDEQFF. CDR3 DNA: TGTGCCTGGACCGTAGCGGGGGGTCCCTGGGATGAGCAGTTCTTC.

This clone appeared once. The chain couples TRBV28 to TRBJ1-4, with a possible D match to TRBD1 (6 bases). The V end lost 4 bases, the J end lost 7 bases, and 16 bases lay between the germline ends. Germline V gene sequence: CDR1 MDHEN, CDR2 SYDVKM. CDR3 length equals 15 residues. For the CDR3, the DNA is TGTGCCAGCAGTTACGGCGGGGGCAGGGGTGAAAAACTGTTTTTT. Translating it yields CASSYGGGRGEKLFF.

The V call is TRBV19, the J call TRBJ1-4, with TRBD1 identical over 7 bases. V lost 6 bases and J lost 8; bases outside the gene matches: 15. CDR3 size: 16 residues. From germline, CDR1 is LNHDA and CDR2 SQIVND (reference sequence). The CDR3 region has the DNA TGTGCCAGTAGACCCTCCTCACAGGGGTTGAGGGAAAAACTGTTTTTT. It encodes CASRPSSQGLREKLFF.